Each of the 17 T cell receptor beta chains below was sequenced from the same sample in a study of OX40 agonist ivuxolimab in advanced cancers. The assay was immunoSEQ multiplex PCR, and TCRdb's table has in-frame clones only and misses some. The sample shows tens of thousands of clones, 65% to 90% of them seen only once. The starting material was CD4+ or CD8+ T cells sorted from blood, obtained in a trial of the OX40 agonist ivuxolimab. These receptors were taken from an adult with an advanced solid tumor such as melanoma, head and neck, liver or kidney cancer.

V gene TRBV7-8 combines with J gene TRBJ2-1, with D unclear. In germline, CDR1 is SGHVS, CDR2 FQNEAQ. V was trimmed by 4 bases and J by 2 bases, leaving 15 bases between them. The CDR3 consists of 16 residues. The CDR3 is CASSYPLAAPYNEQFF. The CDR3 DNA follows: TGTGCCAGCAGCTACCCCCTTGCGGCCCCCTACAATGAGCAGTTCTTC.

In its sample, this clone was seen a few times. This sample includes further DNA sequences coding for the same CDR3. The chain carries TRBV7-6 and TRBJ2-7, with 10 bases lining up with TRBD2. Germline values: CDR1 SGHVS, CDR2 FNYEAQ. The CDR3 is made up of 14 amino acids. The J segment lost 10 bases and the V segment lost 4 bases, leaving 10 bases of the junction unmatched. The DNA of the CDR3 is TGTGCCAGCAGCTCAGTAGCGGGAGGTCCGACACAGTACTTC. Translation: CASSSVAGGPTQYF.

This chain links TRBV15 with TRBJ1-5; D possibly corresponds to TRBD1 (6 bases). The germline gives CDR1 LNHNV, CDR2 YYDKDF (reference sequence). CDR3 length equals 17 residues. Trimming took 3 bases from V and 0 from J, leaving 15 bases between them. Here the CDR3 reads CATSSPGGGYSNQPQHF. In DNA, the CDR3 is TGTGCCACCAGCAGCCCCGGGGGCGGATATAGCAATCAGCCCCAGCATTTT.

The chain uses TRBV6-6 and TRBJ1-4; tentative D call: TRBD1 (5 bases). With 2 bases removed from V and 1 base from J, the gap between germline ends came to 11 bases. The CDR3 spans 16 residues. Germline CDR1 is MNHNY and CDR2 is SVGAGI (reference sequence). The CDR3 DNA follows: TGTGCCAGCAGTTACCAGGGAGAAGGAACTAATGAAAAACTGTTTTTT. It translates to CASSYQGEGTNEKLFF.

The V gene is TRBV29-1, the J gene TRBJ2-1; 9 bases fit TRBD2. The V segment lost 6 bases and the J segment 5 bases; nucleotides outside the gene matches: 14. The CDR3 spans 16 residues. CDR1 and CDR2 (germline): SQVTM, ANQGSEA. The CDR3 reads CSVRHSGGMVDNEQFF. For the CDR3, the DNA is TGCAGCGTGAGACACAGCGGGGGGATGGTAGACAATGAGCAGTTCTTC.

The chain uses TRBV10-2 and TRBJ1-2; D is unresolved. CDR3 size: 11 residues. V was cut by 7 bases and J by 8 bases, with 11 bases left in between. CDR1 and CDR2 (germline): WSHSY, SAAADI. CDR3 sequence: CASKGGLGYTF. CDR3 coding DNA: TGCGCCAGCAAAGGCGGTCTCGGCTACACCTTC.

The V call is TRBV6-6, the J call TRBJ2-1; 13 bases are shared with TRBD2. The CDR3 extends over 15 amino acids. V shed 6 bases, J shed 10 bases, and the junction held 9 bases outside the gene matches. CDR1 is MNHNY and CDR2 is SVGAGI in the germline V gene (reference sequence). This CDR3 reads CASSPGLAGEGEQFF. The CDR3 DNA reads TGTGCCAGCAGCCCTGGACTAGCGGGAGAGGGGGAGCAGTTCTTC.

The chain carries TRBV6-1 and TRBJ2-3; D is possibly TRBD2 (6 bases). V was clipped by 7 bases and J by 3 bases, with 11 bases between them. The CDR3 extends over 13 amino acids. Germline CDR1 MNHNS, CDR2 SASEGT. The CDR3 coding sequence is TGTGCCAGCAACCCGGGGGTAACAGATACGCAGTATTTT. This encodes CASNPGVTDTQYF.

The chain uses TRBV5-1 and TRBJ2-7; 7 nucleotides align to TRBD1. The CDR3 consists of 14 residues. J lost 0 bases, V lost 2 bases, and 2 bases had no gene match. In germline, CDR1 is SGHRS, CDR2 YFSETQ. CDR3 loop: CASSFGTASYEQYF. In nucleotides, the CDR3 is TGCGCCAGCAGCTTCGGGACAGCCTCCTACGAGCAGTACTTC.

The CDR3 protein is CASSSFGHLEGEQYF. The CDR3 DNA reads TGTGCCAGCAGTTCCTTTGGACACCTCGAGGGCGAGCAGTACTTC. The rearrangement links TRBV28 to TRBJ2-7, with D possibly being TRBD1 or TRBD2 (5 bases each). CDR3 length: 15 amino acids. Germline assignment: CDR1 MDHEN and CDR2 SYDVKM. V lost 4 bases to trimming and J lost 6 bases, with 19 bases between them. Drawing the rest from reference TRBV28 and TRBJ2-7, the complete variable domain is DVKVTQSSRYLVKRTGEKVFLECVQDMDHENMFWYRQDPGLGLRLIYFSYDVKMKEKGDIPEGYSVSREKKERFSLILESASTNQTSMYLCASSSFGHLEGEQYFGPGTRLTVT.

CDR3 sequence reads: CASTPSLNTGELFF. The CDR3 region has the DNA TGTGCCAGTACCCCATCGTTGAACACCGGGGAGCTGTTTTTT. V gene TRBV19 combines with J gene TRBJ2-2; no clear D gene. Between the trimmed V and J ends, which lost 7 bases and 1 base, there was a span of 10 bases. The CDR3 has 14 amino acids. The germline V gene has CDR1 LNHDA and CDR2 SQIVND (reference sequence). The whole variable domain, remainder taken from reference TRBV19 and TRBJ2-2, is DGGITQSPKYLFRKEGQNVTLSCEQNLNHDAMYWYRQDPGQGLRLIYYSQIVNDFQKGDIAEGYSVSREKKESFPLTVTSAQKNPTAFYLCASTPSLNTGELFFGEGSRLTVL.

The chain joins TRBV19 to TRBJ1-1, with D tentatively TRBD1 (5 bases). Per the germline V gene, CDR1 is LNHDA and CDR2 is SQIVND (reference sequence). Trimming cost V 7 bases and J 1 base, with 13 bases left between them. This CDR3 is built from 14 residues. This CDR3 reads CASKFGTGNTEAFF. CDR3 bases: TGTGCCAGTAAGTTCGGGACGGGGAACACTGAAGCTTTCTTT.

This clone was counted once. This sequence joins TRBV28 and TRBJ2-1; the D is unclear. CDR3 size: 12 residues. Germline CDR1 and CDR2: MDHEN and SYDVKM. Trimming shortened V by 3 bases and J by 2 bases, and 2 bases separated the two germline ends. CDR3 coding DNA: TGTGCCAGCAGTTTTACCTACAATGAGCAGTTCTTC. As protein: CASSFTYNEQFF.

The rearrangement joins TRBV6-1 to TRBJ1-2; D is undetermined. Germline loops: CDR1 MNHNS, CDR2 SASEGT. The V end lost 5 bases, the J end lost 13 bases, and 20 bases lay between the germline ends. The CDR3 has 13 amino acids. CDR3 loop: CASSYSIQPFLTF. CDR3 bases: TGTGCCAGCAGTTATTCAATACAGCCTTTTCTCACCTTC.

V usage is TRBV4-3 and J usage is TRBJ2-7; 8 bases are shared with TRBD1. The CDR3 is 15 residues long. Trimming took 0 bases from V and 0 from J; bases not matched to a gene: 1. Germline V gene lookup returns CDR1 LGHNA and CDR2 YSLEER. In DNA, the CDR3 is TGCGCCAGCAGCCAAGAAACAGGGGGCTCCTACGAGCAGTACTTC. As protein: CASSQETGGSYEQYF.

This clone is a singleton in its sample. The V call is TRBV11-3, the J call TRBJ2-3; D remains ambiguous. The CDR3 is made up of 13 amino acids. V gave up 3 bases and J gave up 2 bases, with 6 bases separating them. CDR1 is SGHNT and CDR2 is YENEEA in the germline V gene. The CDR3 is CASSLANTDTQYF. CDR3 bases: TGTGCCAGCAGCTTGGCAAACACAGATACGCAGTATTTT.

The CDR3 nucleotides are TGTGCCAGCAGTTTGACTAGCGGGAGCCTCAGCACAGATACGCAGTATTTT. It yields the protein CASSLTSGSLSTDTQYF. The gene calls are TRBV27 and TRBJ2-3; 12 positions agree with TRBD2. CDR1 is MNHEY and CDR2 is SMNVEV in the germline V gene (reference sequence). Trimming removed 3 bases from V and 0 bases from J; junction bases left unmatched: 4. The CDR3 has 17 residues.